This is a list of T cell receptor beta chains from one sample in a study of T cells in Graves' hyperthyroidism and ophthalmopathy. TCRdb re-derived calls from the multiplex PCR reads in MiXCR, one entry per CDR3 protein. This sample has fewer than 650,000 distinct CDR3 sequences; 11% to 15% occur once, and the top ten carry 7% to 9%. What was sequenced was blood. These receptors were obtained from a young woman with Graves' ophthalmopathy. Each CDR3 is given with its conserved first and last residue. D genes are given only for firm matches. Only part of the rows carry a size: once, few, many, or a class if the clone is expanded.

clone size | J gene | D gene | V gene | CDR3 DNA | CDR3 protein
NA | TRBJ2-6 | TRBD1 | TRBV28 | TGTGCCAGCAGTTTATTGACAGGGGTCCTAAAGGGAGCTGGGGCCAACGTCCTGACTTTC | CASSLLTGVLKGAGANVLTF
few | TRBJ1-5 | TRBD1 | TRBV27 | TGTGCCAGCAGTAAAACAGGGGGATCGTCCAATCAGCCCCAGCATTTT | CASSKTGGSSNQPQHF
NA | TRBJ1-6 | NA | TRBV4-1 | TGCGCCAGCAGTTTCGGACAGTTGGAGCCCCTCCACTTT | CASSFGQLEPLHF
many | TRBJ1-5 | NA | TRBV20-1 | TGCAGTGTTCAGGAAGAGAATCAGCCCCAGCATTTT | CSVQEENQPQHF
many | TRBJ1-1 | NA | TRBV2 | TGTGCCAGCAGTGAAGGGGCCTCTCCCCTCAACACTGAAGCTTTCTTT | CASSEGASPLNTEAFF
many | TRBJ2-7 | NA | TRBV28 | TGTGCCAGCAGCCCCGGGGCAGCTTACTTCTACGAGCAGTACTTC | CASSPGAAYFYEQYF
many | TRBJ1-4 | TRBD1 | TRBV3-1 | TGTGCCAGCAGCCAACCCAGACAGGGCTGGGGTGAAAAACTGTTTTTT | CASSQPRQGWGEKLFF
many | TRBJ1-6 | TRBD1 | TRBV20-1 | TGCAGTGCGGCAGACAGGGGCGATTCACCCCTCCACTTT | CSAADRGDSPLHF
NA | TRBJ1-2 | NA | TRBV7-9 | TGTGCCAGCAGCTTAGCGCGTATAGGGTATGGCTACACCTTC | CASSLARIGYGYTF
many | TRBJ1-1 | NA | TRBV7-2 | TGTGCCAGCATCGACGGGACACAGGGAATGAACACTGAAGCTTTCTTT | CASIDGTQGMNTEAFF
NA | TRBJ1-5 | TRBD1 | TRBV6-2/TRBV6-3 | TGTGCCAGCAGTTCTTTACAGGGGTTTAATCAGCCCCAGCATTTT | CASSSLQGFNQPQHF
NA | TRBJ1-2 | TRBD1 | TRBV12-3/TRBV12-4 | TGTGCCAGCAGTGACCGGGACAGGGGTCCCGACTATGGCTACACCTTC | CASSDRDRGPDYGYTF
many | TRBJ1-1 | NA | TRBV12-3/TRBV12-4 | TGTGCCAGCAGTTTTGTCGCAAGGAAAGCTTTCTTT | CASSFVARKAFF
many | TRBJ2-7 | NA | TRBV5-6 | TGTGCCAGCAGCGTCCGGGGCTACGAGCAGTACTTC | CASSVRGYEQYF
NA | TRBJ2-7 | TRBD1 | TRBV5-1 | TGCGCCAGCAGCCACTCCGGGACAGTCTACGAGCAGTACTTC | CASSHSGTVYEQYF
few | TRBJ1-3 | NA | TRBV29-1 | TGCAGCGTTGTTGCTGGAAACACCATATATTTT | CSVVAGNTIYF
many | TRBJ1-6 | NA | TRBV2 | TGTGCCAGCAGTGAGCGGGGGGTAGAGTTCTCACCCCTCCACTTT | CASSERGVEFSPLHF
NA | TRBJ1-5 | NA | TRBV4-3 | TGCGCCAGCAGCCAACAGTGGTCCGGACCTGAAACTCAGCCCCAGCATTTT | CASSQQWSGPETQPQHF
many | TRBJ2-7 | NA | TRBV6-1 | TGTGCCAGCAGTACCCGGGTTGAGGGTCCCACCTACGAGCAGTACTTC | CASSTRVEGPTYEQYF
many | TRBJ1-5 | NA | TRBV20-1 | TGCAGTGCTAGACCCGGGACCTCTCTAGGGCAGCCCCAGCATTTT | CSARPGTSLGQPQHF
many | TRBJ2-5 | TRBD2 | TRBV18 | TGTGCCAGCTCTCCGGGAGGCCGGGAGACCCAGTACTTC | CASSPGGRETQYF
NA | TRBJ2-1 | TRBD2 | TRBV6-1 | TGTGCCAGCAGGGGCAGGGAGGGGTACAATGAGCAGTTCTTC | CASRGREGYNEQFF
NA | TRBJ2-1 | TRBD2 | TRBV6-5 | TGTGCCAGCAGTTACCCTCCGGGACTAGCGCGCAATGAGCAGTTCTTC | CASSYPPGLARNEQFF
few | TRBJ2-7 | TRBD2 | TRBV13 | TGTGCCAGCAGCCTGGGGGGGGGAGCAGCGGGCAATACCTACGAGCAGTACTTC | CASSLGGGAAGNTYEQYF
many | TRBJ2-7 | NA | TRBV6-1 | TGTGCCAGCAGTGAAGTAGGAGGGTTCGGGTGGGAGCAGTACTTC | CASSEVGGFGWEQYF
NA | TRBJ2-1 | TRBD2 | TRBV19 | TGTGCCAGTAGTGCACCGGGACTAGCGGGGGGCTCCTACAATGAGCAGTTCTTC | CASSAPGLAGGSYNEQFF
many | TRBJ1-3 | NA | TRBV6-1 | TGTGCCAGCAGGCGCCGGGGGCAGGGAAACACCATATATTTT | CASRRRGQGNTIYF
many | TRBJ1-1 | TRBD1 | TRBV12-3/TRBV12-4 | TGTGCCAGCACACAGGGGAGGAGCACTGAAGCTTTCTTT | CASTQGRSTEAFF
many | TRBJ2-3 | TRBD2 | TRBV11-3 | TGTGCCAGCAGCTTCGGACTAGCGGGAGGGCCGGGCACAGATACGCAGTATTTT | CASSFGLAGGPGTDTQYF
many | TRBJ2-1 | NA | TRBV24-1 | TGTGCCACCAGTGAGAACAGGGGAGGCGCCTACAATGAGCAGTTCTTC | CATSENRGGAYNEQFF
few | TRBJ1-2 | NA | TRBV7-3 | TGTGCCAGCAGCCAAGACACCCAAGTGCGCGGGGGCTACACCTTC | CASSQDTQVRGGYTF
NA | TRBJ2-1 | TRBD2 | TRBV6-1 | TGTGCCAGCCGGCCCCTTATGACTAGCGGCTACTACAATGAGCAGTTCTTC | CASRPLMTSGYYNEQFF
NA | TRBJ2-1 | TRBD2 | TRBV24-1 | TGTGCCACCAGCCTAAACGAACTAGCGGGAGGTCGTGTCAATGAGCAGTTCTTC | CATSLNELAGGRVNEQFF
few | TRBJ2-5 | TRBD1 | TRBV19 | TGTGCCAGTAGCCAGGGACAGGGAGACCAGTACTTC | CASSQGQGDQYF
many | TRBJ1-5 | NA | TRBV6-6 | TGTGCCAGCAGTTACAACAGCGAGTTGACCCAGCATTTT | CASSYNSELTQHF
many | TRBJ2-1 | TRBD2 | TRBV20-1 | TGCAGTGCTACGGGACTAGCAAGGAATGAGCAGTTCTTC | CSATGLARNEQFF
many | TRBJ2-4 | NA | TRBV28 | TGTGCCAGCAGTGGACCCAGGCGGGACATTCAGTACTTC | CASSGPRRDIQYF
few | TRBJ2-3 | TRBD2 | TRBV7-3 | TGTGCCAGCAGCTTAGTTGGAGCGGGAGGGCCTGATACGCAGTATTTT | CASSLVGAGGPDTQYF
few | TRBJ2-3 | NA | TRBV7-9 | TGTGCCAGCAGCTTAGGCCCCATAGCGACCGGCACAGATACGCAGTATTTT | CASSLGPIATGTDTQYF
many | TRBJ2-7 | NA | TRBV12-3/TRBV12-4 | TGTGCCAGCAGTTTCAGGGACGAGCAGTACTTC | CASSFRDEQYF
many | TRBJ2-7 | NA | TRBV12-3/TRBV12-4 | TGTGCCAGCAGTCCCGCAGGGGATCTCCCCTACGAGCAGTACTTC | CASSPAGDLPYEQYF
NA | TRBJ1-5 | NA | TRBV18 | TGTGCCAGCTCACTAACCCCCTCACAAAGGTTCAATCAGCCCCAGCATTTT | CASSLTPSQRFNQPQHF
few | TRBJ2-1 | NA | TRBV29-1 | TGCAGCGTTACCGGGGACGCAGCGGAGCAGTTCTTC | CSVTGDAAEQFF
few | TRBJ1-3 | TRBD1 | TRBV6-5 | TGTGCCAGCAGTTCCGCCGGGACAGTATCTGGAAACACCATATATTTT | CASSSAGTVSGNTIYF
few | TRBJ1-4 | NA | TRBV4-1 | TGCGCCAGCAGCCAAGATAGAACAGGGTGGGATGAAAAACTGTTTTTT | CASSQDRTGWDEKLFF
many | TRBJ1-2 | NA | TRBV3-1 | TGTGCCAGCAGCCAAGATCGAGGGGGATTCTGGGGCTACACCTTC | CASSQDRGGFWGYTF
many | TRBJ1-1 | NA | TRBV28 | TGTGCCAGCAGTTTCATCCCCTCCGGGGCCGGCGGGGAATGGGCTTTCTTT | CASSFIPSGAGGEWAFF
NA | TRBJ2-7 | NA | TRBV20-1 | TGCAGCGTTGCCAAAGCATCCTACGAGCAGTACTTC | CSVAKASYEQYF
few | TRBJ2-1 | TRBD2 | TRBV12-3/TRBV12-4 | TGTGCCAGCAGTCCCGGGACTAGCGGGAGGGCCCCGGAGTACCCAAGCTCCTACGATGAGCAGTTCTTC | CASSPGTSGRAPEYPSSYDEQFF
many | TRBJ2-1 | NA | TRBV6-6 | TGTGCCAGCAGTTACGGACAGTATCTGGGTGAGCAGTTCTTC | CASSYGQYLGEQFF
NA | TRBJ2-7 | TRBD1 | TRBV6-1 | TGTGCCAGCAGTGAAGGGACAGGGATACCCTACGAGCAGTACTTC | CASSEGTGIPYEQYF
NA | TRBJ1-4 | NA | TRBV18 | TGTGCCAGCTCACCACGGGGCAGATCAAATGAAAAACTGTTTTTT | CASSPRGRSNEKLFF
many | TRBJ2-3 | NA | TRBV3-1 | TGTGCCAGCAGCCCCCAGACGGCAGTAAGCACAGATACGCAGTATTTT | CASSPQTAVSTDTQYF